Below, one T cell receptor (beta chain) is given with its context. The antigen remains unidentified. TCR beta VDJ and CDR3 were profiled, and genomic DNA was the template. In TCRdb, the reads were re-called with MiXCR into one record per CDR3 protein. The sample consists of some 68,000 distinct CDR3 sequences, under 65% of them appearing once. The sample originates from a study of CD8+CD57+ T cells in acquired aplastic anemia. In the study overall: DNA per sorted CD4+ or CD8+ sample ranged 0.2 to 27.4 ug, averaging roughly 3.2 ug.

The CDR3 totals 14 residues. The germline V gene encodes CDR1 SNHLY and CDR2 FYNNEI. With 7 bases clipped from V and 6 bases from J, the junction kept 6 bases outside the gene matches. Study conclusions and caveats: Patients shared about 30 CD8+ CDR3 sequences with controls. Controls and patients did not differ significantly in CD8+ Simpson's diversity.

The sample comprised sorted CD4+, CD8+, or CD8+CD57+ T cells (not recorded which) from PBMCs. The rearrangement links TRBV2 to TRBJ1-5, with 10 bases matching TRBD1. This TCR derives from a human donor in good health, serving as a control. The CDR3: CASTLDRGSQPQHF. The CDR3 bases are TGTGCCAGCACCCTGGACAGGGGGAGTCAGCCCCAGCATTTT. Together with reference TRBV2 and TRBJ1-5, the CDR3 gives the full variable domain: EPEVTQTPSHQVTQMGQEVILRCVPISNHLYFYWYRQILGQKVEFLVSFYNNEISEKSEIFDDQFSVERPDGSNFTLKIRSTKLEDSAMYFCASTLDRGSQPQHFGDGTRLSIL.